Listed below are T cell receptor beta chains from one sample, sequenced in a study of T cells in Graves' hyperthyroidism and ophthalmopathy. TCRdb re-analysed the multiplex PCR reads in MiXCR, keeping a single row per CDR3 protein. Of around 280,000 distinct CDR3 sequences detected, 13% appear once; the ten largest clones hold 7% to 8.5%. The sequenced sample was blood. The receptors stem from a woman aged 25 to 45 with Graves' hyperthyroidism that later progressed to Graves' ophthalmopathy. CDR3s include the opening cysteine and the closing phenylalanine or tryptophan. A D gene is named only where the DNA matches it firmly. Expanded clones are given a class, and other clones once, few, many or no size at all.

TRBJ1-2	many	NA	TRBV7-9	TGTGCCAGCAGCTCGACAACTTCTAACTATGGCTACACCTTC	CASSSTTSNYGYTF
TRBJ2-7	many	TRBD1	TRBV28	TGTGCCAGCAGTGATTCGGACAGGGGGCAATTGAGGGAGCAGTACTTC	CASSDSDRGQLREQYF
TRBJ1-4	once	TRBD1	TRBV29-1	TGCAGCGTTGCCCCCGGGGGGGACAGCAATGAAAAACTGTTTTTT	CSVAPGGDSNEKLFF
TRBJ2-1	many	NA	TRBV13	TGTGCCAGCAGCTTGACCGATGAGCAGTTCTTC	CASSLTDEQFF
TRBJ2-7	many	NA	TRBV2	TGTGCCAGCAGGAACCCCCTAGTATCGTACGAGCAGTACTTC	CASRNPLVSYEQYF
TRBJ2-7	NA	NA	TRBV4-1	TGCGCCAGCAGCCAGGGGACCCTGAGTGGCCGCAAGGAGCAGTACTTC	CASSQGTLSGRKEQYF
TRBJ2-7	many	NA	TRBV27	TGTGCCAGCAGTCCGCCGGGACTCGGCTACGAGCAGTACTTC	CASSPPGLGYEQYF
TRBJ1-1	NA	NA	TRBV3-1	TGTGCCAGCAGCCAAGCTAGGGGTGGTGAAGCTTTCTTT	CASSQARGGEAFF
TRBJ2-3	medium-sized	NA	TRBV9	TGTGCCAGCAGCGTAGGAGGCAGCACAGATACGCAGTATTTT	CASSVGGSTDTQYF
TRBJ2-3	many	NA	TRBV7-2	TGTGCCAGCAGCTTCGGGGCCTTGAGGGTCGGCACAGATACGCAGTATTTT	CASSFGALRVGTDTQYF
TRBJ1-1	many	NA	TRBV20-1	TGCAGTGCTAGAGCGACGCATAACACTGAAGCTTTCTTT	CSARATHNTEAFF
TRBJ2-7	many	NA	TRBV7-6	TGTGCCAGCAGCTTAGCGTTGGGGGGGCCCGAGCAGTACTTC	CASSLALGGPEQYF
TRBJ2-3	NA	NA	TRBV11-3	TGTGCCAGCAGCTTAGGAGACGGGTACACAGATACGCAGTATTTT	CASSLGDGYTDTQYF
TRBJ2-5	many	NA	TRBV29-1	TGCAGCGTTGGGGCGGCGACCCAGTACTTC	CSVGAATQYF
TRBJ1-5	NA	NA	TRBV29-1	TGCAGCGTTGAAGAGGAAGCTGGGGGCAATCAGCCCCAGCATTTT	CSVEEEAGGNQPQHF
TRBJ2-7	NA	TRBD1	TRBV6-1	TGTGCCAGCAGTGAAAATCTTCCTTGGGCTCTCGGGACAGGGGGCGTAAAGGGCTACGAGCAGTACTTC	CASSENLPWALGTGGVKGYEQYF
TRBJ2-2	many	TRBD2	TRBV20-1	TGCAGTGCTAGAGTTCATCCGGGAGGGTACACCGGGGAGCTGTTTTTT	CSARVHPGGYTGELFF
TRBJ2-1	many	NA	TRBV20-1	TGCAGTGCCGAAGACCTTAACCACAATGAGCAGTTCTTC	CSAEDLNHNEQFF
TRBJ1-1	many	TRBD1	TRBV5-1	TGCGCCAGCAGCGCGGGACAGGGTCTGTTGGGCACTGAAGCTTTCTTT	CASSAGQGLLGTEAFF
TRBJ1-2	NA	TRBD1	TRBV28	TGTGCCAGCAGCTCAGCCCCTACAGGGGGTAATGGCTACACCTTC	CASSSAPTGGNGYTF
TRBJ2-3	many	TRBD2	TRBV7-9	TGTGCCAGCAGCATGACTAGCGGCACAGATACGCAGTATTTT	CASSMTSGTDTQYF
TRBJ1-5	NA	TRBD1	TRBV20-1	TGCAGTGCCGTTACCGGGACAGGGGTTAGTAATCAGCCCCAGCATTTT	CSAVTGTGVSNQPQHF
TRBJ1-6	many	NA	TRBV7-6	TGTGCCAGCAGCTTAGGTTTTCCCCAACCCCTCCACTTT	CASSLGFPQPLHF